This T cell receptor (beta chain) is drawn from a study of blood T cells in healthy people across ages. This CDR3 is built from 16 residues. CDR1 is MDHEN and CDR2 is SYDVKM in the germline V gene. J lost 3 bases, V lost 4 bases, and 11 bases had no gene match. Study results and caveats: Among long-lived donors, naive CD4+ cells were more numerous and diversity higher than in aged donors.

Next came a second PCR, run for 7 to 11 cycles, which used a sample-barcoded 5' primer along with a J-beta primer mix. TCRdb itself ran the 5' RACE reads through MiXCR, one entry per CDR3 protein. The table includes about 1.7 million distinct CDR3 sequences, roughly 28% detected once. This clonotype was detected ten times or more. What it binds is not known. This TCR was recovered from a woman aged 25 to 39 in good health. The material sequenced was blood. The rearrangement links TRBV28 to TRBJ2-7; 8 positions match TRBD2. The CDR3 coding sequence is TGTGCCAGCAGTTCTCCATATAGCGGGACGATCTACGAGCAGTACTTC. This gives the protein CASSSPYSGTIYEQYF.